The clone carrying this T cell receptor (beta chain) occurred once. This specimen comes from a study of CD8 T cells in Susac syndrome. Random hexamers were used to reverse transcribe about 0.45 to 1 ug of RNA. TCRdb reanalysed the immunoSEQ multiplex PCR reads using MiXCR and keeps one entry per CDR3 protein. The sample has about 430,000 distinct CDR3 sequences, 85% to 90% seen once. CD8+ and CD4+ T cells circulating in blood were sequenced for TCR beta. In contrast to the negatively isolated CD8+ and CD4+ T cells, TEMRA cells were FACS-enriched. Germline V gives CDR1 SGHTA, CDR2 FQGNSA. Trimming took off 1 base at V and 2 bases at J, with 11 bases between the two ends. CDR3 length: 16 residues.

The receptor was isolated from a human donor with multiple sclerosis. What was sequenced was CD8+ T cells from PBMCs. The gene calls are TRBV7-2 and TRBJ2-2, with D possibly matching TRBD2 (6 bases). CDR3 in DNA: TGTGCCAGCAGCTTAGACGCGGGACTTAACACCGGGGAGCTGTTTTTT. The encoded protein is CASSLDAGLNTGELFF. Supplemented by reference TRBV7-2 and TRBJ2-2, the full variable domain reads GAGVSQSPSNKVTEKGKDVELRCDPISGHTALYWYRQSLGQGLEFLIYFQGNSAPDKSGLPSDRFSAERTGGSVSTLTIQRTQQEDSAVYLCASSLDAGLNTGELFFGEGSRLTVL.